This record covers a single T cell receptor (beta chain). Its antigen is unknown. The data originate from a study of graft-versus-host responses after intestinal transplantation. Study conclusions and caveats: Recipient marrow harbored GvH clones, some of which surfaced first in ileum or blood. Graft-donor T cell macrochimerism in patients accompanied high graft-versus-host to host-versus-graft clonal ratios in allografts.

Measured with immunoSEQ multiplex PCR; TCRdb has only the in-frame clones, and not every one. The sample has about 59,000 clones; 90% to 95% are singletons. The germline gives CDR1 LGHNA, CDR2 YSLEER. Trimming took 1 base from V and 3 from J, leaving 10 bases between them. The CDR3 totals 14 residues. The material was unstimulated CD4+ T cells sorted from spleen or lymph node cells, obtained before transplant. This chain connects TRBV4-3 to TRBJ2-7; D is possibly TRBD2 (7 bases). This sequence originates from a human donor who was the organ donor for an intestinal transplant. DNA of the CDR3: TGCGCCAGCAGCCAAGCGGGGGGCGTCTACGAGCAGTACTTC. Amino acids: CASSQAGGVYEQYF.